The present T cell receptor beta chain was sequenced within a study of cytomegalovirus exposure and HLA in healthy donors. Turning to the study itself: An analysis done earlier identified about 120 million unique TCR beta sequences from approximately 200 million T cells.

On this clone: Its matching antigen is unknown.

This CDR3 comprises 13 residues. Germline-derived CDR1 and CDR2 are MNHNS and SASEGT. Between the trimmed V and J ends, which lost 8 bases and 1 base, there was a span of 9 bases. The PCR employed 60 Vbeta primers together with 13 Jbeta primers. In the original workflow: A follow-up analysis tallied 60 million to 85 million unique TCR beta chains, roughly 11 million shared. Method: immunoSEQ multiplex PCR; TCRdb's copy keeps in-frame clones and lacks some. The V and J calls and clone size come from that table; D and trimming were worked out from the DNA. Among fewer than 100,000 clones listed, approximately 79% were seen once. Study results and caveats: A later analysis found most CMV-associated TCR beta chains apparently HLA-restricted.

Sequences were obtained from PBMCs. The chain uses TRBV6-1 and TRBJ1-3; D not certain. The source is a woman aged 40 to 50 in good health and CMV-seronegative. For the CDR3, the DNA is TGTGCCAGCCGACCGGGGTCTGGAAACACCATATATTTT. It yields the protein CASRPGSGNTIYF.